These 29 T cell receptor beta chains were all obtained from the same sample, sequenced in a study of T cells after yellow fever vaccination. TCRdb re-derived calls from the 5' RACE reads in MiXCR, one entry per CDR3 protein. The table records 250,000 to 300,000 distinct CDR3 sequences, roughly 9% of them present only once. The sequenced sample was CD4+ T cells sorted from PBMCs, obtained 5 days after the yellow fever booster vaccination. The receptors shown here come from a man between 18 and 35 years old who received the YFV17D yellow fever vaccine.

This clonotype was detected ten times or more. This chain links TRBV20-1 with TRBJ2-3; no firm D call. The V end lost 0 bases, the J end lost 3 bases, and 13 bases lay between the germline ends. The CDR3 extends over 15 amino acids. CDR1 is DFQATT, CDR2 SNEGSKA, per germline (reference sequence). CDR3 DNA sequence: TGCAGTGCTAGAGATAGGGCGGTGGGAACAGATACGCAGTATTTT. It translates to CSARDRAVGTDTQYF.

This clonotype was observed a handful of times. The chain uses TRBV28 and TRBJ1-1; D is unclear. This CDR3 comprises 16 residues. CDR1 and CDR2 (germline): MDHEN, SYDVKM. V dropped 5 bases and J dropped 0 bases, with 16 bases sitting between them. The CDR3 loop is CASSLGLGPVNTEAFF. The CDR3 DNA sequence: TGTGCCAGCAGTCTAGGGTTGGGCCCGGTGAACACTGAAGCTTTCTTT.

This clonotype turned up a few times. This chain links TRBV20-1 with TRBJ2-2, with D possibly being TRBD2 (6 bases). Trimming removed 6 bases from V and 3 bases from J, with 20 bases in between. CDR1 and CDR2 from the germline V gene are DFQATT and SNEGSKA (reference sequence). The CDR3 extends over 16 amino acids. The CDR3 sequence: CSARGGVNPHTGELFF. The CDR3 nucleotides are TGCAGTGCCCGCGGCGGGGTAAACCCCCACACCGGGGAGCTGTTTTTT.

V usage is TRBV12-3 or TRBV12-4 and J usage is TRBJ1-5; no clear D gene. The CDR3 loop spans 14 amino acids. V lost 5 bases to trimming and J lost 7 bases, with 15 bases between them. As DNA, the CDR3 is TGTGCCAGCAGTACAGACACGAGAGGCCAGCCCCAGCATTTT. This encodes CASSTDTRGQPQHF.

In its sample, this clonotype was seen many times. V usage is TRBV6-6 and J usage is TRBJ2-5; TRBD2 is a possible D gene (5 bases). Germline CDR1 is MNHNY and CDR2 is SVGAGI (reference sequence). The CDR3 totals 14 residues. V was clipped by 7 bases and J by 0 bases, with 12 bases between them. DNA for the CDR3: TGTGCCAGCAAGTCCCGGGGTCACCAAGAGACCCAGTACTTC. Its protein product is CASKSRGHQETQYF.

The CDR3: CAISESAEGIYEQYF. The CDR3 nucleotides read TGTGCCATCAGTGAGTCGGCAGAGGGGATCTACGAGCAGTACTTC. The chain links TRBV10-3 to TRBJ2-7; D is tentatively TRBD1 or TRBD2 (5 bases each). Trimming took off 0 bases at V and 3 bases at J, with 12 bases between the two ends. CDR1 is ENHRY and CDR2 is SYGVKD in the germline V gene. The CDR3 extends over 15 amino acids.

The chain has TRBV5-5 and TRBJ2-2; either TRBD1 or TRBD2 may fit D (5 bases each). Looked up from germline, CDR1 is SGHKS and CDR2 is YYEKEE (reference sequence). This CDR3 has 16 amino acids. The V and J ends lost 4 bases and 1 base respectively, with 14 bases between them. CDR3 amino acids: CASSGGQPWNTGELFF. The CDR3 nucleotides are TGTGCCAGCAGCGGAGGACAACCATGGAACACCGGGGAGCTGTTTTTT.

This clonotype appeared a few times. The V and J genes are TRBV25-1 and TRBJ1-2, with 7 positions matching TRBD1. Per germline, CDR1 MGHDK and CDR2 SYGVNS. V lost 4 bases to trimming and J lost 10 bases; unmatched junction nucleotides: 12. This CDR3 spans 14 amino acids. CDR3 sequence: CASSARQGYTAYTF. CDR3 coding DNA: TGTGCCAGCAGTGCGAGACAGGGTTACACCGCCTACACCTTC.

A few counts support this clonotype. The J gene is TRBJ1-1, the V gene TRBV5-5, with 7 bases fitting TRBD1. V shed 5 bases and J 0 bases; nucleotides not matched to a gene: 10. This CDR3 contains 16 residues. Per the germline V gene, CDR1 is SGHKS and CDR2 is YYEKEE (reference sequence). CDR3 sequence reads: CASRLIPGTVNTEAFF. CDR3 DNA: TGTGCCAGCAGGCTCATTCCCGGGACAGTGAACACTGAAGCTTTCTTT.

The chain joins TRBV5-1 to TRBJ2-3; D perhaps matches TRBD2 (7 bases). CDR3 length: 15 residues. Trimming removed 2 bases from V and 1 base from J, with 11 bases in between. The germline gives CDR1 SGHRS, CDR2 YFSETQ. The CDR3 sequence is CASSFLGGGTDTQYF. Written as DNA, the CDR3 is TGCGCCAGCAGCTTTTTAGGGGGGGGCACAGATACGCAGTATTTT.

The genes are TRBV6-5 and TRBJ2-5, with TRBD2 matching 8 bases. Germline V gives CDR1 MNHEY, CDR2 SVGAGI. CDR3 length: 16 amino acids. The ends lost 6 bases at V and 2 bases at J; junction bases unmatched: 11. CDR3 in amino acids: CASSLNGGAWQETQYF. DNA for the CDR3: TGTGCCAGCAGCTTAAACGGGGGGGCCTGGCAAGAGACCCAGTACTTC.

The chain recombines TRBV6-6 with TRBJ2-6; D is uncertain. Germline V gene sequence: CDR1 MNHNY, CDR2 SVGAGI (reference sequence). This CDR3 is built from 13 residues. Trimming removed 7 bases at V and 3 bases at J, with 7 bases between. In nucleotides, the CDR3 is TGTGCCAGCACCTTAGGTGGGGCCAACGTCCTGACTTTC. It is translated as CASTLGGANVLTF.

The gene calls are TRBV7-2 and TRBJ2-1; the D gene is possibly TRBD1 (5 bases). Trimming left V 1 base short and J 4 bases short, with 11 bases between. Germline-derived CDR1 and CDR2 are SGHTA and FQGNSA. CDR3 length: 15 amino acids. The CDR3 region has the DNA TGTGCCAGCAGCTTAGGGGCGGACAATTACAATGAGCAGTTCTTC. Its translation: CASSLGADNYNEQFF. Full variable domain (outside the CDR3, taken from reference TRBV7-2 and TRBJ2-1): GAGVSQSPSNKVTEKGKDVELRCDPISGHTALYWYRQSLGQGLEFLIYFQGNSAPDKSGLPSDRFSAERTGGSVSTLTIQRTQQEDSAVYLCASSLGADNYNEQFFGPGTRLTVL.

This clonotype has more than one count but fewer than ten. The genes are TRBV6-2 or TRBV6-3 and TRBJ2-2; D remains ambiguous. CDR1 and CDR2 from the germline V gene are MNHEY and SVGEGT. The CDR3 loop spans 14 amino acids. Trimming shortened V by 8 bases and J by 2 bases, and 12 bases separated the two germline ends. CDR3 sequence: CASCSWVNTGELFF. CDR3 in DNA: TGTGCCAGCTGCTCTTGGGTTAACACCGGGGAGCTGTTTTTT.

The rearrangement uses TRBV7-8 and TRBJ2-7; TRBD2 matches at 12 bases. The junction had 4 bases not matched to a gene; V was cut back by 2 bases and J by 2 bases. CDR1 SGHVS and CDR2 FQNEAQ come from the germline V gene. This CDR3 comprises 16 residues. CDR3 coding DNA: TGTGCCAGCAGCTTACTAGCGGGGGGGCGCCCCTACGAGCAGTACGTC. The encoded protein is CASSLLAGGRPYEQYV.

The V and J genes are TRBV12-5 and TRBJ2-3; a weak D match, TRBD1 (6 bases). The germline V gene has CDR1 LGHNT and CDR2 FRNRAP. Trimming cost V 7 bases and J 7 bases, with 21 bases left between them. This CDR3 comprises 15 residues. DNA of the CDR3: TGTGCTAGTGCCCCACCGGGACCCAGGGGTCATACGCAGTATTTT. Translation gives CASAPPGPRGHTQYF.

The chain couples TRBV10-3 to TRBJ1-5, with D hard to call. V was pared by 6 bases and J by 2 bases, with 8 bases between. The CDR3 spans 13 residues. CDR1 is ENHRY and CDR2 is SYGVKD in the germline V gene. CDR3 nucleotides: TGTGCCATCAGGAGGGAGGGCAATCAGCCCCAGCATTTT. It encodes CAIRREGNQPQHF.

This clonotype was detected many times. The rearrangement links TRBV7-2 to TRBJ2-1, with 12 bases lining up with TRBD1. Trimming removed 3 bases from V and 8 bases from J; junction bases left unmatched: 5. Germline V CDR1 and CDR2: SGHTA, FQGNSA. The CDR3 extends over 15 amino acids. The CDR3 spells CASSLSGTGGHEQFF. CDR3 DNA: TGTGCCAGCAGCTTGTCCGGGACAGGGGGCCATGAGCAGTTCTTC.

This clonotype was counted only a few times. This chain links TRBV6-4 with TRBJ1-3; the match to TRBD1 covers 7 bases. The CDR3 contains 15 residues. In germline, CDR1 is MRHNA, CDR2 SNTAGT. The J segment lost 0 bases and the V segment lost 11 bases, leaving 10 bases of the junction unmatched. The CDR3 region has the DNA TGTGCCGGCCAGGGGGATAATAGCTCTGGAAACACCATATATTTT. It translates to CAGQGDNSSGNTIYF.

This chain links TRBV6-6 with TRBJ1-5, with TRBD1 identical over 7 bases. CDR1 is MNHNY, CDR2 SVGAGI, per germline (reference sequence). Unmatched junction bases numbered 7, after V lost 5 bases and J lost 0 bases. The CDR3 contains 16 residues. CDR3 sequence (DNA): TGTGCCAGCAGTGGAACCAGGGGGTATAGCAATCAGCCCCAGCATTTT. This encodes CASSGTRGYSNQPQHF.

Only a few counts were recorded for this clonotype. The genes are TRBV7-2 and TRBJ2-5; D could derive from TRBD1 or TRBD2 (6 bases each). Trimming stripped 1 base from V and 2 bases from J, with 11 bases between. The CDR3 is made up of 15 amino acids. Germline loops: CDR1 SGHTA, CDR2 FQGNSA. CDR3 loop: CASSLGRGWQETQYF. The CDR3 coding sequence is TGTGCCAGCAGCTTAGGGAGGGGGTGGCAAGAGACCCAGTACTTC.

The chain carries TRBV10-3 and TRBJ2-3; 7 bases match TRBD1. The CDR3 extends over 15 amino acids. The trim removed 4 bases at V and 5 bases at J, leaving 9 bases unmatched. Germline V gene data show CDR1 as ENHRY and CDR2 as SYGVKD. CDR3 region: CAISGLGTVEDTQYF. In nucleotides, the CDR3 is TGTGCCATCAGTGGGTTGGGGACAGTCGAAGATACGCAGTATTTT.

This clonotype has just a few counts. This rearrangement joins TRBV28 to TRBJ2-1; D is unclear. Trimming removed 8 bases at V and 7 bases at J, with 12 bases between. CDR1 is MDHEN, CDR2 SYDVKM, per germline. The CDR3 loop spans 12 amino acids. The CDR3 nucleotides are TGTGCCAGCCGGGTAGAAGTAAATGAGCAGTTCTTC. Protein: CASRVEVNEQFF.

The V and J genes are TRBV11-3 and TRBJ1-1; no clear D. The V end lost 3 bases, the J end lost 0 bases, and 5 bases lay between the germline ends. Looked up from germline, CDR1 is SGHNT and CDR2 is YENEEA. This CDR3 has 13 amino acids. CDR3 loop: CASSFEVNTEAFF. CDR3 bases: TGTGCCAGCAGCTTTGAAGTGAACACTGAAGCTTTCTTT.

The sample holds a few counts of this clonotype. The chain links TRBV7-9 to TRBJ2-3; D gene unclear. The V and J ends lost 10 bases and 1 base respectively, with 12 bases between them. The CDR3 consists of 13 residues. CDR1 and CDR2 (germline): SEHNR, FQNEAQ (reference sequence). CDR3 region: CATGRQGTDTQYF. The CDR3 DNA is TGTGCCACCGGTAGGCAGGGCACAGATACGCAGTATTTT.

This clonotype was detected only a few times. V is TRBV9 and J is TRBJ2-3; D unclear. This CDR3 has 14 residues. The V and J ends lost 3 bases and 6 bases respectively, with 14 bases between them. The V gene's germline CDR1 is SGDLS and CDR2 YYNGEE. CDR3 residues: CASSEAPSQDTQYF. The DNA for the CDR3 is TGTGCCAGCAGCGAAGCGCCCAGTCAGGATACGCAGTATTTT.

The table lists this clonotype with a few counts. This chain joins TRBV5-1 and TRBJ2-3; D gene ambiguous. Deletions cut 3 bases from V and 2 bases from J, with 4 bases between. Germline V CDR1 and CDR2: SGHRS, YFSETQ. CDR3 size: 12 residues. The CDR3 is CASSWDTDTQYF. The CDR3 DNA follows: TGCGCCAGCAGCTGGGACACAGATACGCAGTATTTT.

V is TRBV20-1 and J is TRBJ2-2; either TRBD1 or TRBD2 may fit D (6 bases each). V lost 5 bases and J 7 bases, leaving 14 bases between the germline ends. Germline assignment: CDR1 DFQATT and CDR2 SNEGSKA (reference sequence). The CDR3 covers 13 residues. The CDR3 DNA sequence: TGCAGTGCTCCACGGGGGCCGGACGGGGAGCTGTTTTTT. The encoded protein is CSAPRGPDGELFF.

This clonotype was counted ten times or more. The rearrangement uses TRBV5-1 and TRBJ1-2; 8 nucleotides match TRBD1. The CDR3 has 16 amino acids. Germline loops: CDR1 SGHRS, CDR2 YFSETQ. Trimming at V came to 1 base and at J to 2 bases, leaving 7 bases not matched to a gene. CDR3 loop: CASSLRIGTGNYGYTF. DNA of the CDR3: TGCGCCAGCAGCTTGAGAATAGGGACAGGAAACTATGGCTACACCTTC.